This note documents a single T cell receptor (beta chain) sequence. Profiling relied on immunoSEQ multiplex PCR, and the TCRdb table lists in-frame clones only, not all of them. The sample lists 93,000 or so clones; approximately 81% were seen once. The data were obtained in a study of glioma-infiltrating T cells after dendritic cell vaccination. V was clipped by 3 bases and J by 2 bases, with 14 bases between them. CDR1 is ENHRY, CDR2 SYGVKD, per germline. The CDR3 is made up of 15 amino acids. The source of this sequence is a human donor with glioblastoma. V gene TRBV10-3 combines with J gene TRBJ2-7, with D possibly TRBD1 on 6 matching bases. The input for sequencing was blood, taken before dendritic cell vaccination. CDR3 sequence: CAISESAAGAYEQYF. As DNA, the CDR3 is TGTGCCATCAGTGAATCCGCGGCAGGGGCCTACGAGCAGTACTTC.